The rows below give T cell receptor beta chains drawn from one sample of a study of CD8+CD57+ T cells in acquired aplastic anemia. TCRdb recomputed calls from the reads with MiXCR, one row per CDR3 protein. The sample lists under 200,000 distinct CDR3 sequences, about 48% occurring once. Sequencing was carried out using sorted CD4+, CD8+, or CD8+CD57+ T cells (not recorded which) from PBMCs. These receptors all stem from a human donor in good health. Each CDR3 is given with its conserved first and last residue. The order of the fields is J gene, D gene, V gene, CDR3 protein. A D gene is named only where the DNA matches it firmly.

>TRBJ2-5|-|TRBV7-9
CASSSRIGIETQYF
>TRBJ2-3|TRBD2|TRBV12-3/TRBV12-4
CASKLAGGPDTQYF
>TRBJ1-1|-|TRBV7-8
CASSLDRGYTEAFF
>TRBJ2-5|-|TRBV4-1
CASSQDYNEETQYF
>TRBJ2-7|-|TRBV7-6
CASSEDIGGLYEQYF
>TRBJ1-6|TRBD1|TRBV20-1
CSALPSDRGTYNSPLHF
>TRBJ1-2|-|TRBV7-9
CASSHPGDYGYTF
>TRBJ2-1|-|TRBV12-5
CASGLVQGSYNEQFF
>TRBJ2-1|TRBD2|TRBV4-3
CASSQDGGLASYNEQFF
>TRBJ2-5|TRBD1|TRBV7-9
CASSQTGLGETQYF
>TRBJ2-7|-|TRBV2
CASTQEWESSYEQYF
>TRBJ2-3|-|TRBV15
CATSVGGTDTQYF
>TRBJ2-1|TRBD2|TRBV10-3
CAIRRLAGNNEQFF
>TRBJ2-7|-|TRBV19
CASSGGTDGSYEQYF
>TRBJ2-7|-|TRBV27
CASRVYPYEQYF
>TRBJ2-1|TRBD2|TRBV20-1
CSFYAGVGNEQFF
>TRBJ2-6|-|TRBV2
CASSVRSGANVLTF
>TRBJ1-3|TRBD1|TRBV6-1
CASSFGTGSGNTIYF
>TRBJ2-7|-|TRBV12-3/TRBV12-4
CASSPSPGFDEQYF
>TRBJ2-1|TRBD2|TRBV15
CATSPRTGGEQFF
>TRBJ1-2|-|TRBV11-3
CASSLGEGNGYTF
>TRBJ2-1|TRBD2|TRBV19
CASSSSGGAYEQFF
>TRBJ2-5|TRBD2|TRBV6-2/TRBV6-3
CASSYSPAGTSGGERGAQYF
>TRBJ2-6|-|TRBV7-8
CASSLRPGESGANVLTF
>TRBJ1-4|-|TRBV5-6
CASSSGWLGEKLFF
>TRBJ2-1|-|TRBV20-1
CSARGRFYNEQFF
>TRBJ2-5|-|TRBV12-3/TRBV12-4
CASSPDSMHPYF
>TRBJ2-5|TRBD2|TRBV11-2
CASSRSGTSPFETQYF
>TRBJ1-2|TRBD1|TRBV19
CASSVTGQGSYGYTF
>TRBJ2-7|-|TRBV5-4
CASRTEFGGEQYF
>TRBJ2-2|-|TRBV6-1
CASSKPVVGELFF
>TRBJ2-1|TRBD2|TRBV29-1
CSPGLAGEGEQFF
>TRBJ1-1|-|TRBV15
CATSRGRVLAFF
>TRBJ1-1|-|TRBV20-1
CSASVVLNTEAFF
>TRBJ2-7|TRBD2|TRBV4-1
CASSQGSGGAYEQYF
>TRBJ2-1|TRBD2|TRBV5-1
CASTRTSGGHNSFF
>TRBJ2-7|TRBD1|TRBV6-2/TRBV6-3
CASSYSRQGAKYEQYF
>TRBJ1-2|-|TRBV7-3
CASSPISDYGYTF
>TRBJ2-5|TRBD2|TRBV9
CASSVLAGEGRETQYF
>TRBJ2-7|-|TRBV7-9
CASSFSRDYEQYF